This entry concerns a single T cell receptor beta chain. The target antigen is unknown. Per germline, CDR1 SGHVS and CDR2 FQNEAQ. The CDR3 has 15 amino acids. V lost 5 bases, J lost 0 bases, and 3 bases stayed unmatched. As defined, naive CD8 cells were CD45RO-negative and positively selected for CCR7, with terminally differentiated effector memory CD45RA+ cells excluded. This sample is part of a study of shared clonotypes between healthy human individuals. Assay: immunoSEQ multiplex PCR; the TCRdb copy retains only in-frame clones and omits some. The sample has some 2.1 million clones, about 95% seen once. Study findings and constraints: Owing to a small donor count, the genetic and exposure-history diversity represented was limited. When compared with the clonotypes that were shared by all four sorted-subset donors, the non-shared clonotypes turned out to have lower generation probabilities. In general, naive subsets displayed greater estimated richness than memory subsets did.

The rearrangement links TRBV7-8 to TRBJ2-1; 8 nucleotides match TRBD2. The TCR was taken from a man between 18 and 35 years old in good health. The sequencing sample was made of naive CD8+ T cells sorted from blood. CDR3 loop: CASSTTSGSYNEQFF. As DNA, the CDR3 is TGTGCCAGCAGCACCACTAGCGGCTCCTACAATGAGCAGTTCTTC. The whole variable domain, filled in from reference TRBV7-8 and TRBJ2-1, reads GAGVSQSPRYKVAKRGQDVALRCDPISGHVSLFWYQQALGQGPEFLTYFQNEAQLDKSGLPSDRFFAERPEGSVSTLKIQRTQQEDSAVYLCASSTTSGSYNEQFFGPGTRLTVL.